The clone carrying this TCR beta chain occurred many times. Its matching antigen is unknown. iRepertoire HTBI primers and Arm-PCR of CDR3 regions built TCR beta libraries. TCRdb reprocessed the multiplex PCR reads with MiXCR, giving one entry per CDR3 protein. The sample shows some 320,000 distinct CDR3 sequences, 15% to 20% of them seen only once. The data belong to a study of regulatory T cells in long-lasting Graves disease. The overall study: Duration of antithyroid drug therapy among newly diagnosed Graves' patients was under 3 months. Broader study findings: Public clonotype sharing was higher in persistent than newly diagnosed patients.

The time point denotes: newly diagnosed GD, antithyroid drugs for less than 3 months. PBMC-extracted RNA yielded the TCR library. The source is a female donor with Graves disease. This sample comprised peripheral blood mononuclear cells (PBMCs), obtained at new diagnosis, from a patient treated with antithyroid drugs.

CDR3 in DNA: TGTGCCAGCAAGGCACAGTTGAACACCGGGGAGCTGTTTTTT. Its protein is CASKAQLNTGELFF. The V gene is TRBV28, the J gene TRBJ2-2; D remains ambiguous. This CDR3 has 14 residues. V lost 7 bases, J lost 1 base, and 10 bases lay in between. Looked up from germline, CDR1 is MDHEN and CDR2 is SYDVKM. Supplemented by reference TRBV28 and TRBJ2-2, the full variable domain reads DVKVTQSSRYLVKRTGEKVFLECVQDMDHENMFWYRQDPGLGLRLIYFSYDVKMKEKGDIPEGYSVSREKKERFSLILESASTNQTSMYLCASKAQLNTGELFFGEGSRLTVL.